A single T cell receptor beta chain is shown here with its context. Its antigen is unknown. These data belong to a study of OX40 agonist ivuxolimab in advanced cancers. Study-wide findings and caveats: Antigen specificity of clonally expanded peripheral T cells was not established. Certain nonresponders additionally had low normalized T-cell clonal expansion.

Profiling relied on immunoSEQ multiplex PCR, and the TCRdb table lists in-frame clones only, not all of them. Of roughly 77,000 clones listed, about nine tenths are singletons. Germline V gene lookup returns CDR1 SGHAT and CDR2 FQNNGV. With 1 base removed from V and 7 bases from J, the gap between germline ends came to 11 bases. The CDR3 extends over 14 amino acids. This sequence joins TRBV11-2 and TRBJ1-5; tentatively, D is TRBD1 (6 bases). This specimen consisted of CD4+ or CD8+ T cells sorted from blood, obtained in a trial of the OX40 agonist ivuxolimab. The sequence derives from an adult with an advanced solid tumor such as melanoma, head and neck, liver or kidney cancer. CDR3 nucleotide sequence: TGTGCCAGCAGCTTAGCGGCAGGGGAGCAGCCCCAGCATTTT. This gives the protein CASSLAAGEQPQHF.